These 19 T cell receptor beta chains were sequenced from one sample in a study of blood T cell repertoires in COVID-19. The protocol was immunoSEQ multiplex PCR, while the TCRdb copy is restricted to in-frame clones and leaves out a portion. The sample consists of over 450,000 clones, less than 90% of them appearing once. Sequencing used peripheral blood. The receptor set was obtained from a woman aged 45-65 years with COVID-19, enrolled during active disease.

The chain is built from TRBV19 and TRBJ1-6, with a tentative D call TRBD1 (5 bases). The CDR3 length is 15 residues. V gave up 6 bases and J gave up 0 bases, with 9 bases separating them. Germline V gene lookup returns CDR1 LNHDA and CDR2 SQIVND (reference sequence). In DNA, the CDR3 is TGTGCCAGTAGGACAGAGAGCTCCTATAATTCACCCCTCCACTTT. It encodes CASRTESSYNSPLHF.

The genes are TRBV12-3 or TRBV12-4 and TRBJ1-1, with 10 nucleotides matching TRBD1. V shed 1 base, J shed 7 bases, and the junction held 0 bases outside the gene matches. The CDR3 runs to 13 residues. CDR3 sequence (DNA): TGTGCCAGCAGTTTAGGGACAGGGGGTGAAGCTTTCTTT. It codes for CASSLGTGGEAFF.

The J gene is TRBJ1-3, the V gene TRBV3-1 (or the pseudogene TRBV3-2); unclear D gene. The CDR3 runs to 14 residues. CDR1 LGHDT and CDR2 YNNKEL come from the germline V gene (reference sequence). Trimming cost V 7 bases and J 4 bases, with 14 bases left between them. The CDR3 reads CASTLYERGNTIYF. The CDR3 region has the DNA TGTGCCAGCACCCTATATGAGCGGGGAAACACCATATATTTT.

The chain is built from TRBV4-2 and TRBJ2-2; a possible D gene is TRBD1 (5 bases). Trimming cost V 3 bases and J 4 bases, with 15 bases left between them. The CDR3 loop spans 16 amino acids. The germline V gene encodes CDR1 LGHNA and CDR2 YNFKEQ. In DNA, the CDR3 is TGTGCCAGCAGCCAGCTCAATAGGGGCGGCACCGGGGAGCTGTTTTTT. Translation: CASSQLNRGGTGELFF.

The chain joins TRBV2 to TRBJ1-2; D gene uncertain. V lost 6 bases and J lost 0, with 2 bases in between. Germline assignment: CDR1 SNHLY and CDR2 FYNNEI. This CDR3 contains 11 residues. The CDR3 loop reads CASSTNYGYTF. The CDR3 DNA reads TGTGCCAGCAGCACTAACTATGGCTACACCTTC.

The J gene is TRBJ1-2, the V gene TRBV19, with 11 bases that match TRBD1. The V segment lost 6 bases and the J segment 6 bases; nucleotides outside the gene matches: 12. CDR3 size: 16 residues. Germline V gene lookup returns CDR1 LNHDA and CDR2 SQIVND (reference sequence). This CDR3 is CASRHRDRGTEDGYTF. CDR3 bases: TGTGCCAGTAGACACCGGGACAGGGGGACGGAGGATGGCTACACCTTC.

The chain combines TRBV7-5 with TRBJ2-7; no DNA check was done on the table's D call, TRBD2. TRBV7-5 is an annotated pseudogene. The CDR3 contains 11 residues. CDR3 region: CATPYCDEQYF. The DNA of the CDR3 is TGTGCCACCCCCTATTGCGACGAGCAGTACTTC.

The chain couples TRBV13 to TRBJ1-2; the match to TRBD1 covers 11 bases. From germline, CDR1 is PRHDT and CDR2 FYEKMQ (reference sequence). The CDR3 runs 16 residues. The J segment lost 5 bases and the V segment lost 0 bases, leaving 5 bases of the junction unmatched. In nucleotides, the CDR3 is TGTGCCAGCAGCTTAGGGGCGGGACAGGGGGTATATGGCTACACCTTC. Translated: CASSLGAGQGVYGYTF.

This clone was observed a handful of times. The DNA of the CDR3 is TGTGCCACCGAGGACAGGGGTAGGACCTATAATTCACCCCTCCACTTT. It yields the protein CATEDRGRTYNSPLHF. This chain uses TRBV15 with TRBJ1-6, with 9 nucleotides matching TRBD1. Germline values: CDR1 LNHNV, CDR2 YYDKDF (reference sequence). The CDR3 totals 16 residues. Trimming cost V 8 bases and J 2 bases; bases outside gene matches: 7.

The genes are TRBV2 and TRBJ1-4; D gene unclear. V was clipped by 7 bases and J by 7 bases, with 10 bases between them. The V gene's germline CDR1 is SNHLY and CDR2 FYNNEI. The CDR3 runs 12 residues. CDR3 DNA sequence: TGTGCCAGCACTCCAGAAACTGAAAAACTGTTTTTT. Translating gives CASTPETEKLFF.

The chain combines TRBV30 with TRBJ1-3, with a possible D match to TRBD1 (6 bases). Trimming removed 2 bases from V and 9 bases from J, with 14 bases in between. CDR3 length: 13 amino acids. CDR1 GTSNPN and CDR2 SVGIG come from the germline V gene (reference sequence). CDR3 protein: CAWSRDILGTIYF. The CDR3 nucleotides read TGTGCCTGGAGTAGGGACATTCTCGGCACCATATATTTT.

This clone was counted a single time. The chain carries TRBV7-9 and TRBJ1-1; 7 positions match TRBD1. CDR1 and CDR2 (germline): SEHNR, FQNEAQ (reference sequence). V shed 8 bases, J shed 0 bases, and the junction held 9 bases outside the gene matches. The CDR3 is 15 residues long. CDR3 DNA sequence: TGTGCCAGCGGAGACCGGGACAGAGTGAACACTGAAGCTTTCTTT. Its translation: CASGDRDRVNTEAFF.

This chain joins TRBV28 and TRBJ2-3; D might be TRBD2 (6 bases). The V gene lost 3 bases and the J gene lost 0 bases, with 16 bases spanning the gap. Per germline, CDR1 MDHEN and CDR2 SYDVKM. CDR3 length equals 17 residues. The chain's CDR3 is CASSLRSGGASTDTQYF. DNA of the CDR3: TGTGCCAGCAGTTTGAGGTCGGGCGGGGCTAGCACAGATACGCAGTATTTT.

This chain links TRBV10-1 with TRBJ1-1, with D possibly being TRBD1 (6 bases). Trimming removed 4 bases at V and 6 bases at J, with 12 bases between. This CDR3 has 13 residues. Looked up from germline, CDR1 is WNHNN and CDR2 is SYGVQD (reference sequence). Written as DNA, the CDR3 is TGCGCCAGCAGTGCAGTGAAGGGGGCTGAAGCTTTCTTT. Translated, it gives CASSAVKGAEAFF.

The CDR3 DNA is TGTGCCAGCAGCTTAGGGCCGTATCAGGGGACTAATTCACCCCTCCACTTT. Its protein is CASSLGPYQGTNSPLHF. The rearrangement links TRBV7-6 to TRBJ1-6, with a possible D match to TRBD1 (6 bases). With 1 base removed from V and 6 bases from J, the gap between germline ends came to 16 bases. The V gene's germline CDR1 is SGHVS and CDR2 FNYEAQ. CDR3 length equals 17 residues.

This chain links TRBV11-2 with TRBJ1-6; the match to TRBD1 covers 9 bases. The germline gives CDR1 SGHAT, CDR2 FQNNGV. This CDR3 contains 15 residues. After removal of 5 bases from V and 8 bases from J, the junction contained 7 bases not matched to a gene. Here the CDR3 reads CASSTHRGRDSPLHF. DNA for the CDR3: TGTGCCAGCAGCACTCACAGGGGGCGGGATTCACCCCTCCACTTT.

The V gene is TRBV3-1 (or the pseudogene TRBV3-2), the J gene TRBJ1-2; 10 nucleotides match TRBD1. The CDR3 extends over 14 amino acids. The J segment lost 6 bases and the V segment lost 1 base, leaving 2 bases of the junction unmatched. The germline V gene has CDR1 LGHDT and CDR2 YNNKEL (reference sequence). The CDR3 reads CASSQATGGNGYTF. The DNA for the CDR3 is TGTGCCAGCAGCCAAGCGACAGGGGGCAATGGCTACACCTTC.

This clone was counted a few times. This sequence joins TRBV4-2 and TRBJ2-5; D may be TRBD2 (5 bases). V lost 1 base, J lost 7 bases, and 19 bases lay in between. The CDR3 totals 16 residues. CDR1 and CDR2 (germline): LGHNA, YNFKEQ. The CDR3 loop reads CASSQGSGQAEGTQYF. Written as DNA, the CDR3 is TGTGCCAGCAGCCAAGGTAGTGGCCAAGCGGAAGGGACCCAGTACTTC.

The gene calls are TRBV2 and TRBJ2-1; possibly TRBD2 for D (6 bases). CDR1 is SNHLY and CDR2 is FYNNEI in the germline V gene. The CDR3 runs to 15 residues. Trimming removed 11 bases at V and 6 bases at J, with 23 bases between. As DNA, the CDR3 is TGTGCCTCGCCCGGAGGGCTCCTAATTTCCAATGAGCAGTTCTTC. Translation: CASPGGLLISNEQFF.